The T cell receptor (beta chain) under discussion was sequenced for a study of CD8+CD57+ T cells in acquired aplastic anemia. Study background: When averaged, DNA from sorted CD4+ and CD8+ cells came to approximately 3 ug. Roughly 10.8 million reads were obtained on average for healthy donor CD4+ cells. Overall study findings and caveats: Between patients and controls, CD8+ Simpson's diversity did not vary significantly. Patients and controls shared twenty-nine CD8+ CDR3 sequences, which appeared highly expressed in patients and within their immunodominant clones.

With respect to this clonotype: What it binds is not known.

The CDR3 length is 14 residues. V lost 4 bases and J lost 0, with 8 bases in between. CDR1 and CDR2 from the germline V gene are ENHRY and SYGVKD. CDR3 and TCR beta VDJ profiling relied on genomic DNA as the template. One entry per CDR3 protein, called by TCRdb with MiXCR from the reads. The data show some 180,000 distinct CDR3 sequences, 35% to 50% seen once. Sequences were obtained from sorted CD4+, CD8+, or CD8+CD57+ T cells (not recorded which) from PBMCs. The TCR comes from a human donor in good health. The chain uses TRBV10-3 and TRBJ2-3; D possibly uses TRBD1 or TRBD2 (5 bases each). The CDR3 reads CAISVEGSTDTQYF. CDR3 DNA: TGTGCCATCAGTGTCGAGGGGAGCACAGATACGCAGTATTTT.